This is a list of T cell receptor beta chains from one sample in a study of shared clonotypes between healthy human individuals. Repertoires were generated with immunoSEQ multiplex PCR, while TCRdb's copy carries only in-frame clones and drops some. This table has over 1.4 million clones, roughly 95% appearing once. Sample: naive CD4+ T cells sorted from blood. These TCRs come from a young man in good health. The CDR3 runs from the conserved cysteine through the conserved F or W. A D gene is named only where the DNA matches it firmly.

V,D,J,DNA,CDR3
TRBV7-9,NA,TRBJ1-4,TGTGCCAGCAGCCCAACGGGGATTAATGAAAAACTGTTTTTT,CASSPTGINEKLFF
TRBV19,TRBD2,TRBJ2-2,TGTGCCAGTACGGTTCCTAGCGGGGACACCGGGGAGCTGTTTTTT,CASTVPSGDTGELFF
TRBV28,TRBD1,TRBJ2-7,TGTGCCAGCAGTTTCCAATCCGGGACAGCGACCTACGAGCAGTACTTC,CASSFQSGTATYEQYF
TRBV5-4,TRBD2,TRBJ2-7,TGTGCCAGCAGCTTGGAGGGGCTAGCGGGAGACGAGCAGTACTTC,CASSLEGLAGDEQYF
TRBV18,NA,TRBJ2-5,TGTGCCAGCCTCAGGGAAGACGGGAGAGGAGGTGACCAGTACTTC,CASLREDGRGGDQYF
TRBV7-6,NA,TRBJ2-7,TGTGCCAGCAGCTTAGATCGGACGGGAGTGGGCGAGCAGTACTTC,CASSLDRTGVGEQYF
TRBV14,TRBD1,TRBJ1-6,TGTGCCAGCAGCCTAGCCCCAACAGGGGGTTCACCCCTCCACTTT,CASSLAPTGGSPLHF
TRBV27,TRBD1,TRBJ2-7,TGTGCCAGCGGACAGGGGTACCCCTACGAGCAGTACTTC,CASGQGYPYEQYF
TRBV5-4,NA,TRBJ2-2,TGTGCCAGCAGCTTGGCTGGTCCGGCGGGGACCGGGGAGCTGTTTTTT,CASSLAGPAGTGELFF
TRBV5-1,TRBD2,TRBJ2-1,TGCGCCAGCAGTGTGGGGGGACTAGTCTACAATGAGCAGTTCTTC,CASSVGGLVYNEQFF
TRBV27,NA,TRBJ2-1,TGTGCCAGCAGTCTCCAGGGTAATGAGCAGTTCTTC,CASSLQGNEQFF
TRBV6-1,NA,TRBJ2-7,TGTGCCACGCGGACGGTCTCCTACGAGCAGTACTTC,CATRTVSYEQYF
TRBV28,NA,TRBJ1-5,TGTGCCAGCCTGAGAGGGCAGAAGAATCAGCCCCAGCATTTT,CASLRGQKNQPQHF
TRBV28,NA,TRBJ1-5,TGTGCCAGCAGAAACAGAGTTAGCAATCAGCCCCAGCATTTT,CASRNRVSNQPQHF
TRBV5-1,TRBD1,TRBJ2-1,TGCGCCAGCAGCGGCTCCAAGACAGGGCCCGATGAGCAGTTCTTC,CASSGSKTGPDEQFF
TRBV5-8,NA,TRBJ1-1,TGTGCCACCCAAACGGACAGGAACACTGAAGCTTTCTTT,CATQTDRNTEAFF